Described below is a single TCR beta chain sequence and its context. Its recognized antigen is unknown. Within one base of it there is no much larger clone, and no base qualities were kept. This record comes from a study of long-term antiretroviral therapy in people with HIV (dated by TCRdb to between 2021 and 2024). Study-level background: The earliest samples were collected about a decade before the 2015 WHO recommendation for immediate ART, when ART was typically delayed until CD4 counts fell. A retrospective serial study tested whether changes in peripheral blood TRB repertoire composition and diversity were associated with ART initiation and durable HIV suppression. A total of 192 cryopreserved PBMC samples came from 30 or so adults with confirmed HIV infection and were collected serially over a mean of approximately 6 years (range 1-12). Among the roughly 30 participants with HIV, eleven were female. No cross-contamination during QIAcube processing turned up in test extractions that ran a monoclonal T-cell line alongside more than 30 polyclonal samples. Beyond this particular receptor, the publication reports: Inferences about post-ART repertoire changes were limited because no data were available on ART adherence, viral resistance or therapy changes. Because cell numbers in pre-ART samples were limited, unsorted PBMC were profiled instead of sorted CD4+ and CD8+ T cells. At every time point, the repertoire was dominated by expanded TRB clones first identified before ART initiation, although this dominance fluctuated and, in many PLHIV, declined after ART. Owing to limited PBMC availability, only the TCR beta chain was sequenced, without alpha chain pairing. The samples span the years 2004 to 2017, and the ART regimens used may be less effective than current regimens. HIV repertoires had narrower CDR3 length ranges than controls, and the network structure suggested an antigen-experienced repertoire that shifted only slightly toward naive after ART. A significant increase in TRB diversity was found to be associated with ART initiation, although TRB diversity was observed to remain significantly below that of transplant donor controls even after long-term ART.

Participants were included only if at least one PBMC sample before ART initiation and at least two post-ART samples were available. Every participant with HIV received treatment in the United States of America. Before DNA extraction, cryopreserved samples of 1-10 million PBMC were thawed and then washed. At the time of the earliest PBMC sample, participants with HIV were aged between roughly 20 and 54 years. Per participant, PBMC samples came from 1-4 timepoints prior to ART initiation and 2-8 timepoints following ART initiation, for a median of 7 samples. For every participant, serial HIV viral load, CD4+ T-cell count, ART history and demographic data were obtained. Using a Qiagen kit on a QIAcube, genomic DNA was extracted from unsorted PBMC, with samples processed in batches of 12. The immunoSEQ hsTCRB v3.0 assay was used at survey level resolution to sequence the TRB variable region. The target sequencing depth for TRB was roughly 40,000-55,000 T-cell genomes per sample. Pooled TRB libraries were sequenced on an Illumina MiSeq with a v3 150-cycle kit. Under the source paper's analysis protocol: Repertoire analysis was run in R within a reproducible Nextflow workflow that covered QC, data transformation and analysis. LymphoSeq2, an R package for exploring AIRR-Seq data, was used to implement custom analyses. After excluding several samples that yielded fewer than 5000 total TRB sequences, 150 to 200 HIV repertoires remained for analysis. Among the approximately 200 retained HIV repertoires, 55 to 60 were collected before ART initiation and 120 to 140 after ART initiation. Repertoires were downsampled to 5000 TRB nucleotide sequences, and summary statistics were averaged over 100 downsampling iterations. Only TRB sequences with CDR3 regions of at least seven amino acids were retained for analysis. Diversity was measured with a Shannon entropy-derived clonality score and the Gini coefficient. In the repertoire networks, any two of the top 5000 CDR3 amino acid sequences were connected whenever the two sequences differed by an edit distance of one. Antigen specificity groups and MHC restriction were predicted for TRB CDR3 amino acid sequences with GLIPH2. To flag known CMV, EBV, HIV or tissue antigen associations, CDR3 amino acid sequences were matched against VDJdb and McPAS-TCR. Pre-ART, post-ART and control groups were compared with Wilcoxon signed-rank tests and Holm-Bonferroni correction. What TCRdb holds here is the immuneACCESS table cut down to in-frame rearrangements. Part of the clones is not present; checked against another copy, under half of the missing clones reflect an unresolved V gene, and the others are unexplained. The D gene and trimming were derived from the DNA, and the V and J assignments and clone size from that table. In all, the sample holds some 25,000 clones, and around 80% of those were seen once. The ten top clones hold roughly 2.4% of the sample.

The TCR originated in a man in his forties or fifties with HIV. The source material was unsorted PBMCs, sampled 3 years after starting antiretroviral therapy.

The DNA is as follows: TGTGCCAGCAGCTTACGGCTAAGCGGGGGGGCCGGTGAGCAGTTCTTC. Translated, it reads CASSLRLSGGAGEQFF. The chain employs TRBV11-2 and TRBJ2-1; 10 central bases correspond to TRBD2. In the germline V gene, CDR1 corresponds to SGHAT and CDR2 to FQNNGV. Trimming leaves V shorter by 2 bases and J shorter by 9 bases, with the junction holding 10 bases beyond the gene matches. The cysteine opens and the phenylalanine closes a CDR3 of 16 amino acids. Just CDR3 DNA is preserved here, 48 bases in frame from base 1.